Sequencing of this T cell receptor (beta chain) was carried out in a study of Ad26.COV2.S vaccination and SARS-CoV-2 variants. Treatment of the sample: 15 to 20 received Ad26.COV2.S at low or high dose, single or two shots; about 5 received placebo; per-sample allocation not given. Samples were taken on day 63 after the first vaccine or placebo injection. This person who donated was an adult of 18-55 years in Boston. TCRdb keeps only in-frame clones here, not all; method: immunoSEQ multiplex PCR. This table holds some 340,000 clones, about 86% found once. This TCR came from a person aged 18-65 years who received the Ad26.COV2.S COVID-19 vaccine or a placebo. The sample in question was peripheral blood, obtained in a trial of Ad26.COV2.S vaccine versus placebo.

The CDR3 reads CASSSRQGGSYNSPLHF. CDR3 in DNA: TGTGCCAGCAGCTCACGACAGGGTGGCTCCTATAATTCACCCCTCCACTTT. This rearrangement joins TRBV7-2 to TRBJ1-6, with TRBD1 matching over 7 bases. The CDR3 runs 17 residues. V dropped 4 bases and J dropped 0; count of bases not matched to a gene: 6. Germline V lookup: CDR1 SGHTA, CDR2 FQGNSA.